The 27 T cell receptor beta chains below come from one sample, sequenced in a study of T cells in Graves' hyperthyroidism and ophthalmopathy. TCR beta CDR3 regions were amplified from RNA transcripts. First-round RT-PCR of the TCR CDR3 relied on the HTBI primer set. Using its own MiXCR run on the multiplex PCR reads, TCRdb lists one record per CDR3 protein. The sample contains about 350,000 distinct CDR3 sequences, roughly 15% of which appear only once. Sequencing used blood. The receptors originated from a woman aged 60-75 years with Graves' ophthalmopathy.

The rearrangement uses TRBV28 and TRBJ2-3; 12 nucleotides align to TRBD2. J lost 3 bases, V lost 5 bases, and 9 bases had no gene match. The CDR3 loop spans 17 amino acids. Germline assignment: CDR1 MDHEN and CDR2 SYDVKM. The CDR3 spells CASSPPTSGRITDTQYF. CDR3 DNA: TGTGCCAGCAGTCCCCCGACTAGCGGGAGAATTACAGATACGCAGTATTTT.

A few counts support this clonotype. The chain uses TRBV20-1 and TRBJ1-2; D ambiguous. Trimming left V 3 bases short and J 2 bases short, with 16 bases between. CDR3 length: 15 residues. The germline V gene has CDR1 DFQATT and CDR2 SNEGSKA (reference sequence). CDR3 nucleotide sequence: TGCAGTGCTAGGAGCGCTCGGCTAAGGAACTATGGCTACACCTTC. Protein sequence: CSARSARLRNYGYTF.

This clonotype appeared many times. This chain links TRBV12-3 or TRBV12-4 with TRBJ2-7; TRBD1 matches 7 bases. The V gene end was trimmed by 5 bases and the J gene end by 3 bases; junction bases not matched to a gene: 13. CDR3 size: 16 residues. The CDR3 DNA reads TGTGCCAGCAGTCCCCGCGGACAGGTAATCTACTACGAGCAGTACTTC. Protein: CASSPRGQVIYYEQYF.

V usage is TRBV6-9 and J usage is TRBJ2-3, with 9 bases matching TRBD1. V lost 3 bases and J lost 2; bases outside the gene matches: 9. From germline, CDR1 is MNHGY and CDR2 SVAAGI. CDR3 length equals 17 residues. The CDR3 here is CASSYSNRGLYTDTQYF. CDR3 DNA sequence: TGTGCCAGCAGTTACTCGAACAGGGGGCTCTACACAGATACGCAGTATTTT.

The sample holds many counts of this clonotype. The chain employs TRBV5-1 and TRBJ2-7; 9 positions match TRBD1. The CDR3 extends over 15 amino acids. V lost 0 bases and J lost 3; bases outside the gene matches: 4. Germline V CDR1 and CDR2: SGHRS, YFSETQ. The CDR3 sequence is CASSLDWGQGYEQYF. In DNA, the CDR3 is TGCGCCAGCAGCTTGGATTGGGGACAGGGCTACGAGCAGTACTTC. The full variable domain, completed using reference TRBV5-1 and TRBJ2-7, is KAGVTQTPRYLIKTRGQQVTLSCSPISGHRSVSWYQQTPGQGLQFLFEYFSETQRNKGNFPGRFSGRQFSNSRSEMNVSTLELGDSALYLCASSLDWGQGYEQYFGPGTRLTVT.

This clonotype appeared many times. This sequence joins TRBV18 and TRBJ2-7; 10 positions match TRBD2. The CDR3 length is 16 residues. CDR1 and CDR2 from the germline V gene are KGHSH and LQKENI. V shed 0 bases and J 6 bases; nucleotides not matched to a gene: 8. DNA of the CDR3: TGTGCCAGCTCACCACCGGGCCTAGCGGGGGCAGCCGAGCAGTACTTC. This sequence encodes CASSPPGLAGAAEQYF.

This clonotype showed up many times. The chain employs TRBV3-1 and TRBJ2-1; D could derive from TRBD1 or TRBD2 (6 bases each). This CDR3 contains 15 residues. Trimming left V 4 bases short and J 7 bases short, with 17 bases between. Germline V gives CDR1 LGHDT, CDR2 YNNKEL (reference sequence). CDR3 loop: CASSPMPGAANEQFF. The CDR3 nucleotides read TGTGCCAGCAGCCCAATGCCGGGGGCGGCAAATGAGCAGTTCTTC.

A few counts support this clonotype. The chain employs TRBV28 and TRBJ2-4; D call uncertain. Germline V lookup: CDR1 MDHEN, CDR2 SYDVKM. The CDR3 is 14 residues long. Between the trimmed V and J ends, which lost 6 bases and 4 bases, there was a span of 13 bases. CDR3 DNA: TGTGCCAGCAGCGGCGTTGGATCTAAAAACATTCAGTACTTC. Its translation is CASSGVGSKNIQYF.

The chain joins TRBV7-3 to TRBJ2-1, with TRBD1 matching 8 bases. Germline CDR1 reads SGHTA; CDR2 reads FQGTGA. Trimming removed 4 bases from V and 8 bases from J; junction bases left unmatched: 13. The CDR3 is 16 residues long. This CDR3 is CASSSQGARRFDEQFF. Written as DNA, the CDR3 is TGTGCCAGCAGCTCGCAGGGGGCCCGAAGGTTCGATGAGCAGTTCTTC.

The V and J genes are TRBV9 and TRBJ1-2; TRBD1 is a possible D gene (5 bases). CDR3 length equals 13 residues. V dropped 3 bases and J dropped 3 bases, with 9 bases sitting between them. Germline loops: CDR1 SGDLS, CDR2 YYNGEE. The CDR3 region is CASSEGRHYGYTF. As DNA, the CDR3 is TGTGCCAGCAGCGAGGGACGGCACTATGGCTACACCTTC.

This chain uses TRBV28 with TRBJ2-7; 7 bases align to TRBD1. CDR3 size: 13 residues. J gave up 3 bases and V 4 bases, and 3 bases lay outside the gene matches. Germline V gives CDR1 MDHEN, CDR2 SYDVKM. This CDR3 reads CASSSTGNYEQYF. The CDR3 DNA follows: TGTGCCAGCAGTTCGACAGGGAACTACGAGCAGTACTTC.

About this clonotype itself: This sequence may be a read error, since a much larger clone differs from it by one base. The chain carries TRBV11-2 and TRBJ2-5; D call uncertain. CDR1 and CDR2 from the germline V gene are SGHAT and FQNNGV. This CDR3 is built from 13 residues. In DNA, the CDR3 is TGTGCCAGCAGCTTAGACCGAAGGGATCCGGAAGACTTC. Translation: CASSLDRRDPEDF.

This clonotype has a count of ten or more. This chain joins TRBV7-2 and TRBJ2-3; D is uncertain. The V gene's germline CDR1 is SGHTA and CDR2 FQGNSA. CDR3 length equals 13 residues. V was shortened by 3 bases and J by 1 base, with 5 bases between the two germline ends. The CDR3 protein is CASSFLGTDTQYF. The CDR3, as DNA: TGTGCCAGCAGCTTCCTAGGCACAGATACGCAGTATTTT. Combining the CDR3 with reference TRBV7-2 and TRBJ2-3 gives the whole variable domain GAGVSQSPSNKVTEKGKDVELRCDPISGHTALYWYRQSLGQGLEFLIYFQGNSAPDKSGLPSDRFSAERTGGSVSTLTIQRTQQEDSAVYLCASSFLGTDTQYFGPGTRLTVL.

This clonotype was detected ten times or more. The V call is TRBV3-1, the J call TRBJ2-1, with 13 bases matching TRBD2. The CDR3 is made up of 18 amino acids. Germline-derived CDR1 and CDR2 are LGHDT and YNNKEL (reference sequence). V dropped 0 bases and J dropped 6; count of bases not matched to a gene: 8. CDR3 DNA sequence: TGTGCCAGCAGCCAAGACCGGACTAGCGGGAGCTATGTCAATGAGCAGTTCTTC. It encodes CASSQDRTSGSYVNEQFF.

A remark on this clonotype: Just one base apart from a much larger clone, this may be a read error. Because it lacks the conserved phenylalanine or tryptophan at the end, this CDR3 is likely a read error. This chain uses TRBV7-2 with TRBJ2-5; D may be TRBD1 (5 bases). The germline V gene has CDR1 SGHTA and CDR2 FQGNSA. The ends were cut back, 1 base at V and 3 bases at J, with 15 bases in the middle. CDR3 length equals 16 residues. The CDR3 region is CASSLDLGQGEETQYL. CDR3 sequence (DNA): TGTGCCAGCAGCTTAGATCTTGGGCAGGGTGAAGAGACCCAGTACCTC.

This clonotype was seen a few times. V gene TRBV28 combines with J gene TRBJ1-5, with D perhaps TRBD1 (5 bases). Germline V gene lookup returns CDR1 MDHEN and CDR2 SYDVKM. The V gene lost 3 bases and the J gene lost 10 bases, with 10 bases spanning the gap. This CDR3 has 12 amino acids. The CDR3 DNA is TGTGCCAGCAGTTTGAACGGGGGACCCCAGCATTTT. Encoded protein: CASSLNGGPQHF.

This clonotype was seen ten or more times. The chain couples TRBV10-2 to TRBJ1-2; no definite D call. The V gene lost 5 bases and the J gene lost 4 bases, with 11 bases spanning the gap. This CDR3 is built from 13 residues. Germline lookup yields CDR1 WSHSY and CDR2 SAAADI. The CDR3, as DNA: TGCGCCAGCAGTCGAGACTCAAGCTATGGCTACACCTTC. Encoded protein: CASSRDSSYGYTF.

A few counts support this clonotype. This chain uses TRBV19 with TRBJ2-1; the match to TRBD1 covers 9 bases. This CDR3 has 15 amino acids. The junction had 3 bases not matched to a gene; V was cut back by 3 bases and J by 3 bases. CDR1 and CDR2 (germline): LNHDA, SQIVND (reference sequence). The DNA of the CDR3 is TGTGCCAGTAGTATGGAGACAGGGGGCTACAATGAGCAGTTCTTC. It encodes CASSMETGGYNEQFF.

This clonotype showed up just once. The V gene is TRBV3-1, the J gene TRBJ2-3; the D gene is possibly TRBD2 (6 bases). From germline, CDR1 is LGHDT and CDR2 YNNKEL (reference sequence). The CDR3 is 16 residues long. Trimming left V 0 bases short and J 0 bases short, with 10 bases between. CDR3: CASSQEWGVSTDTQYF. The CDR3 region has the DNA TGTGCCAGCAGCCAAGAATGGGGGGTCAGCACAGATACGCAGTATTTT.

This clonotype was detected a few times. The chain has TRBV30 and TRBJ2-3; D remains ambiguous. The V gene lost 4 bases and the J gene lost 6 bases, with 8 bases spanning the gap. Germline CDR1 and CDR2: GTSNPN and SVGIG (reference sequence). The CDR3 loop spans 11 amino acids. The CDR3 here is CAWNGMDTQYF. CDR3 bases: TGTGCCTGGAATGGGATGGATACGCAGTATTTT.

A few counts support this clonotype. Just one base apart from a much larger clone, this may be a read error. The chain has TRBV11-2 and TRBJ2-7; maybe TRBD1 (6 bases). This CDR3 is built from 15 residues. V lost 8 bases to trimming and J lost 0 bases, with 17 bases between them. Germline V gene lookup returns CDR1 SGHAT and CDR2 FQNNGV. The CDR3 loop reads CASGRQQGLSYEQYF. CDR3 DNA: TGTGCCAGCGGCCGGCAACAGGGTCTCTCCTACGAGCAGTACTTC.

This clonotype has more than one count but fewer than ten. The chain links TRBV6-1 to TRBJ2-1; D perhaps matches TRBD1 (6 bases). V lost 3 bases and J lost 11, with 11 bases in between. The germline V gene has CDR1 MNHNS and CDR2 SASEGT. CDR3 size: 12 residues. This chain's CDR3 is CASSEGTQKQFF. CDR3 nucleotide sequence: TGTGCCAGCAGTGAGGGGACACAGAAGCAGTTCTTC.

This chain connects TRBV5-1 to TRBJ1-4; 7 bases agree with TRBD1. J lost 8 bases, V lost 0 bases, and 4 bases had no gene match. CDR3 length equals 14 residues. Germline V gives CDR1 SGHRS, CDR2 YFSETQ. This chain's CDR3 is CASSLGDSGEKLFF. CDR3 DNA sequence: TGCGCCAGCAGCTTGGGGGACAGTGGAGAAAAACTGTTTTTT.

The chain links TRBV20-1 to TRBJ2-5, with 8 bases identical to TRBD2. J was trimmed by 4 bases and V by 3 bases; bases with no gene match: 10. Germline V gives CDR1 DFQATT, CDR2 SNEGSKA (reference sequence). The CDR3 spans 15 residues. CDR3 coding DNA: TGCAGTGCTAGTCATATGGAAAGCGGGAGAGAGACCCAGTACTTC. This sequence encodes CSASHMESGRETQYF.

Only a few counts were recorded for this clonotype. The V and J genes are TRBV20-1 and TRBJ2-7; D might be TRBD2 (5 bases). The V gene lost 3 bases and the J gene lost 6 bases, with 15 bases spanning the gap. The CDR3 sequence is 13 residues long. Germline-derived CDR1 and CDR2 are DFQATT and SNEGSKA (reference sequence). The chain's CDR3 is CSASYGEFSEQYF. The DNA of the CDR3 is TGCAGTGCTAGCTACGGGGAGTTCAGCGAGCAGTACTTC.

This clonotype was found a few times. The chain recombines TRBV6-5 with TRBJ2-7; D is ambiguous. Germline V lookup: CDR1 MNHEY, CDR2 SVGAGI. With 2 bases removed from V and 7 bases from J, the gap between germline ends came to 6 bases. The CDR3 is made up of 11 amino acids. As DNA, the CDR3 is TGTGCCAGCAGTTACACCTCGGAGCAGTACTTC. This sequence encodes CASSYTSEQYF.

This sequence joins TRBV28 and TRBJ1-2; D gene ambiguous. The CDR3 contains 12 residues. CDR1 is MDHEN and CDR2 is SYDVKM in the germline V gene. V lost 1 base and J 6 bases, leaving 6 bases between the germline ends. The DNA of the CDR3 is TGTGCCAGCAGTTTATCCGTGAATGGCTACACCTTC. It encodes CASSLSVNGYTF.